These T cell receptor beta chains were read from a single sample in a study of T-cell reconstitution after alpha-beta-depleted transplantation in children. From the PCR reads, TCRdb called clonotypes with MiXCR, one entry per CDR3 protein. The table records 140,000 or so distinct CDR3 sequences, 8% to 10% of them present only once. The sequencing here drew on PBMCs, mostly from graft donor cells, taken 180 days after TCRalphabeta/CD19-depleted stem cell transplant. Receptor source: a female patient aged 2-9 years who had a stem cell transplant for congenital amegakaryocytic thrombocytopenia, so the T cells may come from the graft donor. The CDR3 runs from the conserved cysteine through the conserved F or W. The D gene is left open where the match is weak. Only part of the rows carry a size: once, few, many, or a class if the clone is expanded.

J gene | clone size | D gene | V gene | CDR3 DNA | CDR3 protein
TRBJ1-5 | few | - | TRBV18 | TGTGCCAGCTCATATACTGGCGGTGGCAATCAGCCCCAGCATTTT | CASSYTGGGNQPQHF
TRBJ2-7 | many | - | TRBV3-1 | TGTGCCAGCAGCGAATTCGCCCAGGATCCCTCCTACGAGCAGTACTTC | CASSEFAQDPSYEQYF
TRBJ2-3 | - | TRBD2 | TRBV25-1 | TGTGCCAGCAGTGGCCGGGCTAGCGGGAATCCTAGCACAGATACGCAGTATTTT | CASSGRASGNPSTDTQYF
TRBJ2-7 | many | - | TRBV30 | TGTGCCTGGGAAACTGACAGCTACGAGCAGTACTTC | CAWETDSYEQYF
TRBJ2-2 | many | - | TRBV12-3/TRBV12-4 | TGTGCCTCTGAAAGCGGGTCCGGGGAGCTGTTTTTT | CASESGSGELFF
TRBJ2-1 | many | - | TRBV5-1 | TGCGCCAGCAGCTTGGACTCTACAGCCGGGAGCAATGAGCAGTTCTTC | CASSLDSTAGSNEQFF
TRBJ2-1 | many | - | TRBV4-2 | TGTGCCAGCATCGAAGCGGGTGGCATATACAATGAGCAGTTCTTC | CASIEAGGIYNEQFF
TRBJ2-2 | few | - | TRBV11-1 | TGTGCCAGCAGCTCCGACGCTCTAGACAGCTATTCTCACACCGGGGAGCTGTTTTTT | CASSSDALDSYSHTGELFF
TRBJ2-7 | few | - | TRBV20-1 | TGCAGTGCAACCCCTGGGGGCCCCTACGAGCAGTACTTC | CSATPGGPYEQYF
TRBJ2-7 | - | - | TRBV27 | TGTGCCAGCAGTTTATCGCCCTTCACCCACTACGAGCAGTACTTC | CASSLSPFTHYEQYF
TRBJ2-1 | many | TRBD1 | TRBV10-3 | TGTGCCATCAGTGGATCCGGACAGGGAGACTACAATGAGCAGTTCTTC | CAISGSGQGDYNEQFF
TRBJ2-3 | many | TRBD2 | TRBV7-2 | TGTGCCAGCAGCTTAACAAGCGGGAGTCGAGCAGATACGCAGTATTTT | CASSLTSGSRADTQYF
TRBJ2-7 | few | - | TRBV20-1 | TGCAGTGCTAGGGCATCAGGAGCCTCCTACGAGCAGTACTTC | CSARASGASYEQYF
TRBJ1-3 | few | - | TRBV28 | TGTGCCAGCCGTAGAAACACCATATATTTT | CASRRNTIYF
TRBJ2-4 | many | - | TRBV5-1 | TGCGCCAGCAGCTTCCAGGGCCGAGCCAAAAACATTCAGTACTTC | CASSFQGRAKNIQYF
TRBJ1-5 | few | - | TRBV20-1 | TGCAGTGCCGCCGCTTACTATAGCAATCAGCCCCAGCATTTT | CSAAAYYSNQPQHF
TRBJ2-1 | many | - | TRBV29-1 | TGCAGCGTTGGGGATTCGGATGAGCAGTTCTTC | CSVGDSDEQFF
TRBJ2-7 | - | TRBD1 | TRBV20-1 | TGCAGTGCTAGAGATCCGGGACAGGGGCCGAAGCAGTACTTC | CSARDPGQGPKQYF
TRBJ2-7 | many | - | TRBV5-1 | TGCGCCAGCAGCTTACGGGAAAGCTCCTACGAGCAGTACTTC | CASSLRESSYEQYF
TRBJ2-1 | - | - | TRBV27 | TGTGCCAGCAGTTTTTCGGTAGGGGCCTACAATGAGCAGTTCTTC | CASSFSVGAYNEQFF
TRBJ1-4 | - | - | TRBV12-3/TRBV12-4 | TGTGCCAGCAGTCTACAAACAGGGAATGAAAAACTGTTTTTT | CASSLQTGNEKLFF
TRBJ2-5 | many | TRBD1 | TRBV24-1 | TGTGCCACCAGTGGGACAGGGTTGGGGCAAGAGACCCAGTACTTC | CATSGTGLGQETQYF
TRBJ2-1 | - | - | TRBV20-1 | TGCAGTGCTGTGATACTCGCTACCTACAATGAGCAGTTCTTC | CSAVILATYNEQFF
TRBJ2-1 | many | - | TRBV7-2 | TGTGCCAGCAGCTTAGCTGCGGGTGAGCAGTTCTTC | CASSLAAGEQFF
TRBJ2-7 | many | - | TRBV5-1 | TGCGCCAGCAGCTTGACTCGGACAGCCTACGAGCAGTACTTC | CASSLTRTAYEQYF
TRBJ1-4 | - | TRBD1 | TRBV20-1 | TGCAGTGCTAGGAGGGGAAACCGGGACAGTGAAAAACTGTTTTTT | CSARRGNRDSEKLFF
TRBJ1-5 | many | - | TRBV7-9 | TGTGCCAGCAGCCCCTTGGGTAGCAATCAGCCCCAGCATTTT | CASSPLGSNQPQHF
TRBJ1-5 | - | - | TRBV10-2 | TGCGCCAGCACCGACCATTTTGGGGCAGGGAATCAGCCCCAGCATTTT | CASTDHFGAGNQPQHF
TRBJ2-7 | many | - | TRBV7-9 | TGTGCCAGCAGCTTAAGGGATAAGCCCTCCCACGAGCAGTACTTC | CASSLRDKPSHEQYF
TRBJ1-5 | many | - | TRBV28 | TGTGCCAGCAGGCCAAGTCGGCAGCCCCAGCATTTT | CASRPSRQPQHF
TRBJ2-7 | - | TRBD1 | TRBV24-1 | TGTGCCACCAGTGAAACCGGGACAGGGAGAGAAGACGAGCAGTACTTC | CATSETGTGREDEQYF
TRBJ2-2 | many | - | TRBV20-1 | TGCAGTGCTAGTAAAGGGCAGTTCACCGGGGAGCTGTTTTTT | CSASKGQFTGELFF
TRBJ2-1 | many | - | TRBV28 | TGTGCCAGCAGTAAGGGGGGGTTCTACAATGAGCAGTTCTTC | CASSKGGFYNEQFF
TRBJ2-1 | many | TRBD2 | TRBV7-2 | TGTGCCAGCAGATCGGGGGGTCCCGTCAATGAGCAGTTCTTC | CASRSGGPVNEQFF
TRBJ1-5 | many | - | TRBV10-3 | TGTGCCATCAGTGGGGGGGCGGGAGGTCAGCCCCAGCATTTT | CAISGGAGGQPQHF
TRBJ2-1 | many | - | TRBV4-3 | TGCGCCAGCAGCCAAGCTGATGGCTCCTACAATGAGCAGTTCTTC | CASSQADGSYNEQFF